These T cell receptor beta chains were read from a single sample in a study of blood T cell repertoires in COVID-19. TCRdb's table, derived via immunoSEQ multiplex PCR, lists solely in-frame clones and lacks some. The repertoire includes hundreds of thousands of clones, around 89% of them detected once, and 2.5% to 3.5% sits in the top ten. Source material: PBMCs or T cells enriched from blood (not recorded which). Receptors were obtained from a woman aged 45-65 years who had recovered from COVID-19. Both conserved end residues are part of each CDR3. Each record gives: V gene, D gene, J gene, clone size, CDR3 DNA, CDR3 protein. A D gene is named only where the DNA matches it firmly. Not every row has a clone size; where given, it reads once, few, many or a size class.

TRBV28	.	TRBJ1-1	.	TGTGCCAGCAGTTCGGTCCAGGGTTTGCCCACTGAAGCTTTCTTT	CASSSVQGLPTEAFF
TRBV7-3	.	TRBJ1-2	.	TGTGCCAGCAGTCTAACCGTACAGGGCGGTGGCTACACCTTC	CASSLTVQGGGYTF
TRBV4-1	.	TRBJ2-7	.	TGCGCCAGCAGCCAAGTCTTCTATAATCCCTACGAGCAGTACTTC	CASSQVFYNPYEQYF
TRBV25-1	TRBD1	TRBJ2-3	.	TGTGCCAGCAGTGACGGCGGGACAGGGGGCACAGATACGCAGTATTTT	CASSDGGTGGTDTQYF
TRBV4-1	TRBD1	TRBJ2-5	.	TGCGCCAGCAGCCAAATGGACAGGAAAGAGACCCAGTACTTC	CASSQMDRKETQYF
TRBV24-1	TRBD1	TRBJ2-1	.	TGTGCCACCAGTGACGCCACACAACAGGGGGCGATTATGAATGAGCAGTTCTTC	CATSDATQQGAIMNEQFF
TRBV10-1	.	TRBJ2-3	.	TGCGCCAGCAGTGAGTCCCGACTAGGAACAGCAGATACGCAGTATTTT	CASSESRLGTADTQYF
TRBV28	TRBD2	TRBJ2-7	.	TGTGCCAGCAGTTTATCGGCGGGAGGCTCCTACGAGCAGTACTTC	CASSLSAGGSYEQYF
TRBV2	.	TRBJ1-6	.	TGTGCCAGCAGTGTGACTCGGACCCTCCACTTT	CASSVTRTLHF
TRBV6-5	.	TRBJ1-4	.	TGTGCCAGCAGAGAGGGTCGGGGTAATGAAAAACTGTTTTTT	CASREGRGNEKLFF
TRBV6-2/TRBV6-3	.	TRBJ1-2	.	TGTGCCAGCAGTAACCCAGGATACTATGGCTACACCTTC	CASSNPGYYGYTF
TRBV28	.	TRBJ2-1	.	TGTGCCAGCAGTCTACTTGGGAGCTCCTACAATGAGCAGTTCTTC	CASSLLGSSYNEQFF
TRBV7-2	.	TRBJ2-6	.	TGTGCCAGCAGCTTAGGTTCAGGGTCTGGGGCCAACGTCCTGACTTTC	CASSLGSGSGANVLTF
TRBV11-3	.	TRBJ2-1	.	TGTGCCAGCAGCTTGTCACAGTTCTCCTACAATGAGCAGTTCTTC	CASSLSQFSYNEQFF
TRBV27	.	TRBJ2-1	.	TGTGCCAGCAGTTTGGGGCCCGGTGAGCAGTTCTTC	CASSLGPGEQFF
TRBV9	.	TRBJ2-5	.	TGTGCCAGCAGCGCCTTCGTCGGGGAGACCCAGTACTTC	CASSAFVGETQYF
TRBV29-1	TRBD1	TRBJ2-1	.	TGCAGCGTTGAATTCGGGACAGGGAGCTCCTACAATGAGCAGTTCTTC	CSVEFGTGSSYNEQFF
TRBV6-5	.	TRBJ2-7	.	TGTGCCAGCAGTTACTCTCACTACGAGCAGTACTTC	CASSYSHYEQYF
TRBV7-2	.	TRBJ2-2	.	TGTGCCAGCAGCTTAGGTACAGGGCCCCGGGAGCTGTTTTTT	CASSLGTGPRELFF
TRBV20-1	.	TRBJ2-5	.	TGCAGTGCTAGTTTCAGTCAAGAGACCCAGTACTTC	CSASFSQETQYF
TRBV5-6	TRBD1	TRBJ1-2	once	TGTGCCAGCAGACGGGACCCGACAGGGACCGATGGCTACACCTTC	CASRRDPTGTDGYTF
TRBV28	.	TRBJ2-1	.	TGTGCCAGCAGTTCCCTCGGGGGTCGGGATGAGCAGTTCTTC	CASSSLGGRDEQFF
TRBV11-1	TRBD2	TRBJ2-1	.	TGTGCCAGCAGCTTACTAGCGGGAGGGCCAGGTGAGCAGTTCTTC	CASSLLAGGPGEQFF
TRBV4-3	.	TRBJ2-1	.	TGCGCCAGCAGCCAAGGGAGACCGGTCTACAATGAGCAGTTCTTC	CASSQGRPVYNEQFF
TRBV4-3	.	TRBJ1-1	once	TGCGCCAGCAGCCAAGACTTCAGCCCTCAGGGTGAAGCTTTCTTT	CASSQDFSPQGEAFF
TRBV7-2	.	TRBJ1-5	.	TGTGCCAGCAGCTTACGGCCCCAGGGAAAGTATCAGCCCCAGCATTTT	CASSLRPQGKYQPQHF
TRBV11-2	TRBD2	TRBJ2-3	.	TGTGCCAGCACCCAACTAGCGGGAAGCACAGATACGCAGTATTTT	CASTQLAGSTDTQYF
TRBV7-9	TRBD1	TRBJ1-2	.	TGTGCCAGCAGCTTGGGGACAGCTCTAAATGGCTACACCTTC	CASSLGTALNGYTF
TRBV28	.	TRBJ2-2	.	TGTGCCAGCAGTTTATCTTCCGGGGTTGGCGGGGAGCTGTTTTTT	CASSLSSGVGGELFF
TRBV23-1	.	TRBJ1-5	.	TGCGCCAGCGGAACAGGGAATCAGCCCCAGCATTTT	CASGTGNQPQHF
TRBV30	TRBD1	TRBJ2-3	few	TGTGCCTGGAGTGGGACAAGGACAGGGGGCTTTTATACGCAGTATTTT	CAWSGTRTGGFYTQYF
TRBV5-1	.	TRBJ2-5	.	TGCGCCAGCAGCTCCTACAGGGTTTCGGAGACCCAGTACTTC	CASSSYRVSETQYF
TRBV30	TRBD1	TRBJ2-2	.	TGTGCCTGGAGAGAACAGGGGTACGGGGAGCTGTTTTTT	CAWREQGYGELFF
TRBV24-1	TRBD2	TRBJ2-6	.	TGTGCCACCAGTGATACTAGCGGGGGCTCTGGGGCCAACGTCCTGACTTTC	CATSDTSGGSGANVLTF
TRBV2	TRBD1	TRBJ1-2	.	TGTGCCAGCGGACGAGGGGGCGCAGGGAACTATGGCTACACCTTC	CASGRGGAGNYGYTF
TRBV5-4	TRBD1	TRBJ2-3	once	TGTGCCAGCAGCACCGGGACAGATAGCACAGATACGCAGTATTTT	CASSTGTDSTDTQYF